This T cell receptor (beta chain) was retrieved from a study of cytomegalovirus exposure and HLA in healthy donors. Whole-study results and caveats: An observed cluster of highly shared sequence variants was recorded as a likely sequencing artifact.

PCR amplification relied on 60 Vbeta primers (plus 13 Jbeta primers). Sequencing used immunoSEQ multiplex PCR; TCRdb keeps in-frame clones, though not all of them. This table holds some 140,000 clones, about 66% found once. With 3 bases removed from V and 2 bases from J, the gap between germline ends came to 17 bases. This CDR3 region has 17 residues. Germline CDR1 is LNHDA and CDR2 is SQIVND (reference sequence). For this clone: No antigen is known for it.

Sequences were obtained from PBMCs. The origin of this receptor is a human donor in good health. This chain connects TRBV19 to TRBJ1-5; D gene uncertain. The CDR3 region has the DNA TGTGCCAGTAGTATCCCGTTGGGAGGCCCCCGCAATCAGCCCCAGCATTTT. Its protein is CASSIPLGGPRNQPQHF.